A single sample is the source of the 5 T cell receptor beta chains below, sequenced in a study of OX40 agonist ivuxolimab in advanced cancers. Generated by immunoSEQ multiplex PCR, the TCRdb table keeps only in-frame clones and is missing some. The sample holds about 59,000 clones, around 84% seen once. The sequencing used CD4+ or CD8+ T cells sorted from blood, collected in a trial of the OX40 agonist ivuxolimab. These receptors were collected from an adult with an advanced solid tumor such as melanoma, head and neck, liver or kidney cancer.

The CDR3 nucleotides are TGCAGCGTTGAGGGGGCCGGCTGGACTAGCTCGAATGAGCAGTTCTTC. Translation: CSVEGAGWTSSNEQFF. This chain uses TRBV29-1 with TRBJ2-1, with 8 positions matching TRBD2. The CDR3 is made up of 16 amino acids. The V and J ends lost 3 bases and 7 bases, in that order; junction bases with no gene match: 14. Per germline, CDR1 SQVTM and CDR2 ANQGSEA.

This clone was seen just once. The chain joins TRBV28 to TRBJ1-2; 8 nucleotides line up with TRBD1. This CDR3 comprises 15 residues. In germline, CDR1 is MDHEN, CDR2 SYDVKM. V shed 5 bases, J shed 5 bases, and the junction held 10 bases outside the gene matches. The CDR3 reads CASSPRDRRRYGYTF. In DNA, the CDR3 is TGTGCCAGCAGTCCCAGGGACAGGAGGAGGTATGGCTACACCTTC.

The chain links TRBV7-8 to TRBJ1-1; a possible D gene is TRBD1 (6 bases). The CDR3 is made up of 16 amino acids. Trimming removed 2 bases at V and 4 bases at J, with 17 bases between. Germline CDR1 SGHVS, CDR2 FQNEAQ. CDR3 DNA: TGTGCCAGCAGCTTACGGCGGGGGCTGACCGGCACTGAAGCTTTCTTT. Translation: CASSLRRGLTGTEAFF.

The rearrangement joins TRBV7-9 to TRBJ2-7, with TRBD1 matching 8 bases. The CDR3 loop spans 14 amino acids. The J segment lost 4 bases and the V segment lost 5 bases, leaving 7 bases of the junction unmatched. The germline V gene encodes CDR1 SEHNR and CDR2 FQNEAQ (reference sequence). CDR3 DNA sequence: TGTGCCAGCAGCCCCGACAGGGGAATGTACGAGCAGTACTTC. This sequence encodes CASSPDRGMYEQYF.

V gene TRBV6-5 combines with J gene TRBJ1-5; D gene unclear. V was cut by 5 bases and J by 0 bases, with 11 bases left in between. Germline values: CDR1 MNHEY, CDR2 SVGAGI. The CDR3 has 15 amino acids. CDR3: CASSPIGYSNQPQHF. The CDR3, as DNA: TGTGCCAGCAGTCCGATCGGGTATAGCAATCAGCCCCAGCATTTT.